A single sample gave rise to the 19 T cell receptor beta chains below, sequenced in a study of identical twins. TCRdb fed the 5' RACE reads into MiXCR, producing one record per CDR3 protein. The sample holds around 960,000 distinct CDR3 sequences, around 12% seen once. This sample also belongs to another study, concerning yellow fever vaccine responses in identical twins.

What was sequenced was PBMCs. The origin of the receptors is a woman aged 18-35 years in good health.

This clonotype has more than one count but fewer than ten. This chain connects TRBV5-1 to TRBJ1-6, with 7 bases fitting TRBD1. The J segment lost 6 bases and the V segment lost 3 bases, leaving 9 bases of the junction unmatched. There are 16 residues in the CDR3. Germline CDR1 reads SGHRS; CDR2 reads YFSETQ. CDR3 nucleotides: TGCGCCAGCAGCTCGACCCACAGGGGAGGTAATTCACCCCTCCACTTT. This encodes CASSSTHRGGNSPLHF.

This clonotype was found a few times. The CDR3: CASSSGQNYEQYF. CDR3 DNA sequence: TGTGCCAGCAGTTCCGGACAGAACTACGAGCAGTACTTC. The chain joins TRBV28 to TRBJ2-7, with D possibly matching TRBD1 (6 bases). Trimming stripped 4 bases from V and 3 bases from J, with 10 bases between. The germline V gene encodes CDR1 MDHEN and CDR2 SYDVKM. The CDR3 extends over 13 amino acids.

This clonotype appeared a few times. This chain joins TRBV10-3 and TRBJ1-1, with 7 bases that match TRBD1. Germline values: CDR1 ENHRY, CDR2 SYGVKD. V gave up 3 bases and J gave up 6 bases; unmatched junction bases: 4. The CDR3 has 13 residues. This CDR3 is CAISEQGKAEAFF. CDR3 in DNA: TGTGCCATCAGTGAACAGGGGAAGGCTGAAGCTTTCTTT.

This chain joins TRBV7-9 and TRBJ2-1; D is perhaps TRBD2 (5 bases). This CDR3 region has 13 residues. The germline CDR1 and CDR2 sequences are SEHNR and FQNEAQ (reference sequence). Trimming removed 7 bases from V and 8 bases from J, with 15 bases in between. DNA of the CDR3: TGTGCCAGCAACGGACGGCCGCGGGATGAGCAGTTCTTC. Encoded protein: CASNGRPRDEQFF.

The chain couples TRBV20-1 to TRBJ1-2, with D uncertain. The CDR3 extends over 14 amino acids. The V end lost 0 bases, the J end lost 4 bases, and 12 bases lay between the germline ends. Germline V lookup: CDR1 DFQATT, CDR2 SNEGSKA (reference sequence). DNA of the CDR3: TGCAGTGCTAGAGATCCTTACAGCCCCTATGGCTACACCTTC. As protein: CSARDPYSPYGYTF.

CDR3 region: CASSWTGTSRRTGELFF. CDR3 coding DNA: TGCGCCAGCAGCTGGACCGGGACTAGCAGGAGAACCGGGGAGCTGTTTTTT. The chain is built from TRBV5-1 and TRBJ2-2; 9 nucleotides match TRBD2. Germline V lookup: CDR1 SGHRS, CDR2 YFSETQ. The J segment lost 5 bases and the V segment lost 3 bases, leaving 11 bases of the junction unmatched. CDR3 length equals 17 residues.

V and J are TRBV2 and TRBJ1-3, with a weak D call TRBD1 (6 bases). The CDR3 is 15 amino acids. V was clipped by 7 bases and J by 0 bases, with 13 bases between them. Germline-derived CDR1 and CDR2 are SNHLY and FYNNEI. CDR3 bases: TGTGCCAGCACCGAACAGGGAACCTCTGGAAACACCATATATTTT. Its protein is CASTEQGTSGNTIYF.

This clonotype turned up a few times. The chain employs TRBV7-2 and TRBJ2-3; TRBD2 matches at 14 bases. This CDR3 is 16 amino acids long. Germline values: CDR1 SGHTA, CDR2 FQGNSA. V dropped 8 bases and J dropped 2; count of bases not matched to a gene: 6. The CDR3, as DNA: TGTGCCAGCTGTACGGGACTAGCGGGAGACACAGATACGCAGTATTTT. Residues: CASCTGLAGDTDTQYF.

At least ten counts were recorded for this clonotype. The chain links TRBV6-4 to TRBJ1-1; the D is unclear. CDR3 length equals 12 residues. Trimming left V 8 bases short and J 6 bases short, with 13 bases between. The germline V gene has CDR1 MRHNA and CDR2 SNTAGT. CDR3 bases: TGTGCCAGCGTCGGGTTTTGGTCTGAAGCTTTCTTT. Protein product: CASVGFWSEAFF.

This clonotype was recorded a few times. The chain combines TRBV7-6 with TRBJ1-5; 9 bases fit TRBD1. The germline gives CDR1 SGHVS, CDR2 FNYEAQ. V was pared by 5 bases and J by 7 bases, with 12 bases of the junction left unmatched. The CDR3 is 16 residues long. CDR3 coding DNA: TGTGCCAGCAGCCTCCCAGATCGACAGGGGGAACAGCCCCAGCATTTT. It translates to CASSLPDRQGEQPQHF.

The V call is TRBV12-5, the J call TRBJ2-3; perhaps TRBD1 as D (6 bases). Per the germline V gene, CDR1 is LGHNT and CDR2 is FRNRAP. The CDR3 consists of 15 residues. The ends were cut back, 6 bases at V and 5 bases at J, with 18 bases in the middle. Here the CDR3 DNA reads TGTGCTAGTGGGTACAGGGAATGGGATAGAGATACGCAGTATTTT. Its protein is CASGYREWDRDTQYF.

This clonotype was counted only a few times. This sequence joins TRBV28 and TRBJ2-1; the D gene is possibly TRBD2 (6 bases). The CDR3 sequence is 13 residues long. Trimming took 4 bases from V and 7 from J, leaving 11 bases between them. The germline V gene has CDR1 MDHEN and CDR2 SYDVKM. As DNA, the CDR3 is TGTGCCAGCAGTTCGACTAGGGATAATGAGCAGTTCTTC. This translates into CASSSTRDNEQFF. Full variable domain (remainder filled in from reference TRBV28 and TRBJ2-1): DVKVTQSSRYLVKRTGEKVFLECVQDMDHENMFWYRQDPGLGLRLIYFSYDVKMKEKGDIPEGYSVSREKKERFSLILESASTNQTSMYLCASSSTRDNEQFFGPGTRLTVL.

In its sample, this clonotype was seen a few times. The rearrangement uses TRBV10-3 and TRBJ2-3; maybe TRBD1 (6 bases). The germline V gene encodes CDR1 ENHRY and CDR2 SYGVKD. V lost 7 bases to trimming and J lost 0 bases, with 14 bases between them. The CDR3 is made up of 15 amino acids. The CDR3 is CAIKGEPPSTDTQYF. The DNA for the CDR3 is TGTGCCATCAAGGGGGAACCCCCTAGCACAGATACGCAGTATTTT.

V usage is TRBV20-1 and J usage is TRBJ2-3, with 9 bases that match TRBD2. The CDR3 is made up of 15 amino acids. Germline CDR1 and CDR2: DFQATT and SNEGSKA (reference sequence). The V and J ends lost 2 bases and 1 base, in that order; junction bases with no gene match: 4. Written as DNA, the CDR3 is TGCAGTGCTAGATCCGCTAGCGGGGGCACAGATACGCAGTATTTT. It encodes CSARSASGGTDTQYF.

This clonotype was detected many times. The chain employs TRBV6-4 and TRBJ2-3, with TRBD2 matching over 12 bases. Looked up from germline, CDR1 is MRHNA and CDR2 is SNTAGT. This CDR3 is 17 amino acids long. V was clipped by 0 bases and J by 4 bases; unmatched bases: 5. CDR3 nucleotides: TGTGCCAGCAGTGACTCACCGACTAGCGGGAGCGCAGATACGCAGTATTTT. This codes for CASSDSPTSGSADTQYF.

This clonotype has just a few counts. This rearrangement joins TRBV3-1 to TRBJ2-7; possibly TRBD2 for D (6 bases). In germline, CDR1 is LGHDT, CDR2 YNNKEL (reference sequence). V was shortened by 6 bases and J by 3 bases, with 21 bases between the two germline ends. The CDR3 is 16 residues long. The DNA for the CDR3 is TGTGCCAGCAGTCAACTCAATTCGGGACTTCTCTACGAGCAGTACTTC. Translated: CASSQLNSGLLYEQYF.

This clonotype was counted between two and nine times. The chain combines TRBV7-2 with TRBJ2-5, with D unclear. The CDR3 is 14 residues long. V shed 2 bases and J shed 5 bases, with 12 bases lying between them. Germline values: CDR1 SGHTA, CDR2 FQGNSA. CDR3 in amino acids: CASSLISDWETQYF. CDR3 nucleotides: TGTGCCAGCAGCTTAATAAGCGACTGGGAGACCCAGTACTTC.

This clonotype was seen at least ten times. The V and J genes are TRBV20-1 and TRBJ1-1; D remains unclear. In germline, CDR1 is DFQATT, CDR2 SNEGSKA (reference sequence). This CDR3 is built from 13 residues. The V end was cut by 2 bases, the J end by 2 bases, with 9 bases between. The CDR3 nucleotides are TGCAGTGCTAGACTCGGGTTAAACACTGAAGCTTTCTTT. Protein product: CSARLGLNTEAFF.

CDR3 in amino acids: CASSRDRVEGTQYF. The CDR3 nucleotides read TGTGCCAGCAGCCGCGACAGGGTGGAGGGTACGCAGTATTTT. The chain employs TRBV6-1 and TRBJ2-3; TRBD1 might be the D (7 bases). The germline V and J ends were trimmed by 6 bases and 8 bases, with 18 bases remaining between them. The CDR3 extends over 14 amino acids. Germline V gives CDR1 MNHNS, CDR2 SASEGT.